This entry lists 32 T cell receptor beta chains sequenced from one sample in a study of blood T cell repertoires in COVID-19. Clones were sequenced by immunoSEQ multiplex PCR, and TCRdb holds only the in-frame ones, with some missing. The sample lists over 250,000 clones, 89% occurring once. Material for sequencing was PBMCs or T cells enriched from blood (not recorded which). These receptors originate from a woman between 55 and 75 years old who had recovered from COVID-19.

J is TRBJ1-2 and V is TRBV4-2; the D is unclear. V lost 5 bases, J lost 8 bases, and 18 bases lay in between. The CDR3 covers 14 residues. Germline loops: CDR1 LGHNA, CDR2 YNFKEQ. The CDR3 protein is CASSTSREVRGYTF. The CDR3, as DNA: TGTGCCAGCAGCACCTCCCGTGAGGTTCGGGGCTACACCTTC.

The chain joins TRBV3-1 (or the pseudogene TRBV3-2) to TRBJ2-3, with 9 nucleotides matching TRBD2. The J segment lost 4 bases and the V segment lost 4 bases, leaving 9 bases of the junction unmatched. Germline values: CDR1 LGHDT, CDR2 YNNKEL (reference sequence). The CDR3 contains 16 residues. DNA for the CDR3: TGTGCCAGCAGCCTTCCGGGACTAGCATCCCCAGATACGCAGTATTTT. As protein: CASSLPGLASPDTQYF.

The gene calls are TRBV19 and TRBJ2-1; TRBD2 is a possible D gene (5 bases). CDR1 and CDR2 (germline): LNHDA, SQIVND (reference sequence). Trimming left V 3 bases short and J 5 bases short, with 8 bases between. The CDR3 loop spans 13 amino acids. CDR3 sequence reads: CASSIWTDNEQFF. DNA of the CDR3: TGTGCCAGTAGTATCTGGACTGACAATGAGCAGTTCTTC.

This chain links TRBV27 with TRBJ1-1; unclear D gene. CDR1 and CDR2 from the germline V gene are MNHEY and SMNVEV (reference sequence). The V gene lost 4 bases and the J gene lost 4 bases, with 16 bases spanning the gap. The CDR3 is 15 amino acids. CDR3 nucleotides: TGTGCCAGCAGTTCCTTTGGGGAGGGCGGCACTGAAGCTTTCTTT. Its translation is CASSSFGEGGTEAFF.

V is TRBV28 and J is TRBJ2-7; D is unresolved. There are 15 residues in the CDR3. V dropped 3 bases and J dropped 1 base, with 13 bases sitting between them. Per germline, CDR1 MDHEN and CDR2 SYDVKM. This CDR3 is CASSLTGGPSYEQYF. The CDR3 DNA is TGTGCCAGCAGTTTGACCGGCGGCCCTTCCTACGAGCAGTACTTC. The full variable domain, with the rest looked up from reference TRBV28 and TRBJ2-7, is DVKVTQSSRYLVKRTGEKVFLECVQDMDHENMFWYRQDPGLGLRLIYFSYDVKMKEKGDIPEGYSVSREKKERFSLILESASTNQTSMYLCASSLTGGPSYEQYFGPGTRLTVT.

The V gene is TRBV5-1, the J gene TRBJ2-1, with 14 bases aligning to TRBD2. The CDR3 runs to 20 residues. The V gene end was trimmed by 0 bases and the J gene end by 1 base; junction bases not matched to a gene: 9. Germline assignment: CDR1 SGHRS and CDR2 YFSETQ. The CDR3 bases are TGCGCCAGCAGCTTGGAAGGCGGACTAGCGGGAGGATCTTCCTACAATGAGCAGTTCTTC. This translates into CASSLEGGLAGGSSYNEQFF. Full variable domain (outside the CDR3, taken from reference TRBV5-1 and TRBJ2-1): KAGVTQTPRYLIKTRGQQVTLSCSPISGHRSVSWYQQTPGQGLQFLFEYFSETQRNKGNFPGRFSGRQFSNSRSEMNVSTLELGDSALYLCASSLEGGLAGGSSYNEQFFGPGTRLTVL.

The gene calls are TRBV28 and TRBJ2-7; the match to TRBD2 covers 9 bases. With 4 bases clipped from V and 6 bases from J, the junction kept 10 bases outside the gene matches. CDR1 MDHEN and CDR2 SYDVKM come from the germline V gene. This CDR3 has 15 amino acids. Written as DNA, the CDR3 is TGTGCCAGCAGTTCGCCCGGGGCGGGAGGGTTCGAGCAGTACTTC. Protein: CASSSPGAGGFEQYF.

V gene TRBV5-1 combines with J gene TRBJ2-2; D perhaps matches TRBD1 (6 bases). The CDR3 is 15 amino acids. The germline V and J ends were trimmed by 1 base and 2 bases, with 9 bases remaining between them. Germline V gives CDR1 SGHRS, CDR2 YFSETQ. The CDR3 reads CASSLTGTNTGELFF. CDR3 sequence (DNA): TGCGCCAGCAGCTTGACAGGGACAAACACCGGGGAGCTGTTTTTT.

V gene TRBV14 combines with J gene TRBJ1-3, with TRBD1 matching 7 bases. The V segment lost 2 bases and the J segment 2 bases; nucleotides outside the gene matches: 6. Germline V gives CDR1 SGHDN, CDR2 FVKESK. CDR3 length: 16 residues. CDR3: CASSQPTGTPGNTIYF. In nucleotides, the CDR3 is TGTGCCAGCAGCCAACCGACAGGGACCCCTGGAAACACCATATATTTT. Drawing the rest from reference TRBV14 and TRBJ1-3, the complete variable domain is EAGVTQFPSHSVIEKGQTVTLRCDPISGHDNLYWYRRVMGKEIKFLLHFVKESKQDESGMPNNRFLAERTGGTYSTLKVQPAELEDSGVYFCASSQPTGTPGNTIYFGEGSWLTVV.

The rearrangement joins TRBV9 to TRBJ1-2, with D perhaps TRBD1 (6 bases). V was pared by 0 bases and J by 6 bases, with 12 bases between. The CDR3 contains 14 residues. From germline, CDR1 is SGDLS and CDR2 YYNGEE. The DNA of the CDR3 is TGTGCCAGCAGCGTAGGAGGGGGGGATAATGGCTACACCTTC. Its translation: CASSVGGGDNGYTF.

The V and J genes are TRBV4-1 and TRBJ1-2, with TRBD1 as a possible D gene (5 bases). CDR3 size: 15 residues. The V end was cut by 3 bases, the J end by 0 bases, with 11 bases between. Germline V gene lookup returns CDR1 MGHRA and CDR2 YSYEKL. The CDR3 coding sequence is TGCGCCAGCAGCCATCAAGACAGAGCTAACTATGGCTACACCTTC. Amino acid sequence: CASSHQDRANYGYTF.

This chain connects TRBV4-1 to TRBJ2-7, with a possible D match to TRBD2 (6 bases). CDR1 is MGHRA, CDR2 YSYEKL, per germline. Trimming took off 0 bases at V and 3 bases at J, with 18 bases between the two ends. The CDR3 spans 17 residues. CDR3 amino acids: CASSQEWGTGVIYEQYF. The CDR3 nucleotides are TGCGCCAGCAGCCAAGAATGGGGAACGGGAGTTATCTACGAGCAGTACTTC.

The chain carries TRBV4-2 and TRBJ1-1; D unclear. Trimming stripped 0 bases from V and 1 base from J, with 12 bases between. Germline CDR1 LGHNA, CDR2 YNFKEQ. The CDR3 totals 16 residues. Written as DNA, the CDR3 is TGTGCCAGCAGCCAAGATGGTGGCGGGAGGAACACTGAAGCTTTCTTT. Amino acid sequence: CASSQDGGGRNTEAFF.

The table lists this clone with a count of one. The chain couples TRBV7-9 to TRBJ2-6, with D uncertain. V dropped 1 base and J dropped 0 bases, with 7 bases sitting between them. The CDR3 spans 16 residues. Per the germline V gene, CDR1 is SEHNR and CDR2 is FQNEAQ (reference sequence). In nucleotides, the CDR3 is TGTGCCAGCAGCTTAGTTTCGGTCTCTGGGGCCAACGTCCTGACTTTC. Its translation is CASSLVSVSGANVLTF.

DNA of the CDR3: TGTGCCAGCAGCTCGGCGGAAAGCTACGAGCAGTACTTC. Its translation is CASSSAESYEQYF. This sequence joins TRBV5-4 and TRBJ2-7; D unresolved. Trimming stripped 3 bases from V and 3 bases from J, with 10 bases between. The CDR3 runs 13 residues. Germline V lookup: CDR1 SGHNT, CDR2 YYREEE (reference sequence).

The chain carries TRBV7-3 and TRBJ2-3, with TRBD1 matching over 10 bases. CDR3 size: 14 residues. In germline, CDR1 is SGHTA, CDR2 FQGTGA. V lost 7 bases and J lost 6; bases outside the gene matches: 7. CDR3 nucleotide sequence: TGTGCCAGCACCCCGGGACAGGGGTTCGATACGCAGTATTTT. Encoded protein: CASTPGQGFDTQYF.

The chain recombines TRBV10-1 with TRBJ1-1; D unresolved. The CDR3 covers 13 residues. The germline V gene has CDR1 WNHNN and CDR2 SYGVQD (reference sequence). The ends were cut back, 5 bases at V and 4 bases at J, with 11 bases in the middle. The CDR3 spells CASSYSKFTEAFF. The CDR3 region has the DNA TGCGCCAGCAGTTACAGCAAATTCACTGAAGCTTTCTTT.

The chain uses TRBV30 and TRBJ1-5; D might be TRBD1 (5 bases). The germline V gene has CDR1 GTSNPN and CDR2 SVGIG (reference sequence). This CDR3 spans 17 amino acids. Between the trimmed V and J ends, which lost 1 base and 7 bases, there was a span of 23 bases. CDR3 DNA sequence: TGTGCCTGGAGTGAGGAACAGGTGACTGCTCATAACCAGCCCCAGCATTTT. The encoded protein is CAWSEEQVTAHNQPQHF.

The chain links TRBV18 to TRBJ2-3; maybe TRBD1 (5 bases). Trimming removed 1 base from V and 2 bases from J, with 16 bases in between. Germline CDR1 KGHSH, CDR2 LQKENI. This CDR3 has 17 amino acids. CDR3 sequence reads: CASSPRQGEVYTDTQYF. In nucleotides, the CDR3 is TGTGCCAGCTCACCACGTCAGGGCGAAGTTTACACAGATACGCAGTATTTT.

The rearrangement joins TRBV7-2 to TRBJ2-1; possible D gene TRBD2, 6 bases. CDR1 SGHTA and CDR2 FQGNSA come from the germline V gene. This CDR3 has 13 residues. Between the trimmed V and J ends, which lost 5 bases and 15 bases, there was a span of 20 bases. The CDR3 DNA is TGTGCCAGCAGCGCGCGCCCGACTAGTTTCGGGTTCTTC. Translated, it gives CASSARPTSFGFF.

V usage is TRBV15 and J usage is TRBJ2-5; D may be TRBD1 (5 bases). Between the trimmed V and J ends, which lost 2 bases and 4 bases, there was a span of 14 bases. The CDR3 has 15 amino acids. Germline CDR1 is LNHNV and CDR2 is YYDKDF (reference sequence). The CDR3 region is CATSRNRSPLETQYF. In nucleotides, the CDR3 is TGTGCCACCAGCAGAAACAGGTCACCTCTAGAGACCCAGTACTTC.

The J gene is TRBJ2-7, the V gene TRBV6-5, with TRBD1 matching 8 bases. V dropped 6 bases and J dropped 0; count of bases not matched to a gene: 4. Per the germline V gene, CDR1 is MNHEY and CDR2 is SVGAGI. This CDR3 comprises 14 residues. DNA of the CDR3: TGTGCCAGCAGGCGGACAGGGTACTCCTACGAGCAGTACTTC. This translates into CASRRTGYSYEQYF.

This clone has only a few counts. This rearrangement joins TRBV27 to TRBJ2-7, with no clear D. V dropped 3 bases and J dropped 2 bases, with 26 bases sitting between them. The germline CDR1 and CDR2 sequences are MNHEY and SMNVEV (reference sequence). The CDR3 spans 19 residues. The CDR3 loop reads CASSFYPFSLPGCPYEQYF. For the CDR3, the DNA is TGTGCCAGCAGTTTTTACCCCTTTTCGCTTCCCGGGTGTCCCTACGAGCAGTACTTC.

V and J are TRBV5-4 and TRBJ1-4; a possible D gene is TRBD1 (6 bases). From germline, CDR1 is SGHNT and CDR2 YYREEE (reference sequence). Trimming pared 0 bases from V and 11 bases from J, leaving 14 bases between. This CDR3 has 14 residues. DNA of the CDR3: TGTGCCAGCAGCTTGGCACAGGGCCGTGGGAAACTGTTTTTT. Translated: CASSLAQGRGKLFF.

Here the CDR3 DNA reads TGTGCCAGCAGTGAAACAGGGGTGAATGGCTACACCTTC. Translated: CASSETGVNGYTF. The chain joins TRBV2 to TRBJ1-2; 7 nucleotides agree with TRBD1. Germline V lookup: CDR1 SNHLY, CDR2 FYNNEI. The CDR3 covers 13 residues. V lost 2 bases and J lost 6; bases outside the gene matches: 3.

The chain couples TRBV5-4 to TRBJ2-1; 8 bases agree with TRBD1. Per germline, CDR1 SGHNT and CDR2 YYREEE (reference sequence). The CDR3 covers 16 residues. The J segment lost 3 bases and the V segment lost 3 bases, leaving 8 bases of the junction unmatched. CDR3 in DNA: TGTGCCAGCAGCTCCATGGACAGGGCCTACTACAATGAGCAGTTCTTC. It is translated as CASSSMDRAYYNEQFF.

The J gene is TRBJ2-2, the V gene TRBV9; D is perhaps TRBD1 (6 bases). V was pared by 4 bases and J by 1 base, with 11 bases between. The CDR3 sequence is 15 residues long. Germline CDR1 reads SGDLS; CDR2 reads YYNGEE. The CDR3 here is CASSYDRRNTGELFF. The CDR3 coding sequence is TGTGCCAGCAGCTACGACAGGAGGAACACCGGGGAGCTGTTTTTT.

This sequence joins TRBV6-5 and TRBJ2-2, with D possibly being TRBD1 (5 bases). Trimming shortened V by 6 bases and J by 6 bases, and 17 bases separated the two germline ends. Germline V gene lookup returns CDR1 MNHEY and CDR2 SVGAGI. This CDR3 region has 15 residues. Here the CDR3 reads CASRPPSRDAGELFF. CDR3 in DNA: TGTGCCAGCAGGCCTCCTTCCAGGGATGCCGGGGAGCTGTTTTTT.

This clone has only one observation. The CDR3 DNA sequence: TGTGCCAGCAGGACCGGGACAGGGGTAATGTACGAGCAGTACTTC. It encodes CASRTGTGVMYEQYF. The rearrangement links TRBV6-5 to TRBJ2-7; 10 bases fit TRBD1. This CDR3 spans 15 amino acids. The V and J ends lost 6 bases and 4 bases, in that order; junction bases with no gene match: 9. From germline, CDR1 is MNHEY and CDR2 SVGAGI.

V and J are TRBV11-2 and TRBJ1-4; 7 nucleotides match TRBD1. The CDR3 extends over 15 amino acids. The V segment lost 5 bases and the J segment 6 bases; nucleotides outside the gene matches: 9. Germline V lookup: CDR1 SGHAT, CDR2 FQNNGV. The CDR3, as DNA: TGTGCCAGCAGCGCCGGGACAGTTCAGTATGAAAAACTGTTTTTT. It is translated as CASSAGTVQYEKLFF.

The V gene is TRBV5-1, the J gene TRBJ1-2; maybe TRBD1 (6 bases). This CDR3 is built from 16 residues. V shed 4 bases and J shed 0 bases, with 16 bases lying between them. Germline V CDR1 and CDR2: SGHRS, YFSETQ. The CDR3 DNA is TGCGCCAGCAGCAGGCACGACAGGAGAGCTAACTATGGCTACACCTTC. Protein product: CASSRHDRRANYGYTF.

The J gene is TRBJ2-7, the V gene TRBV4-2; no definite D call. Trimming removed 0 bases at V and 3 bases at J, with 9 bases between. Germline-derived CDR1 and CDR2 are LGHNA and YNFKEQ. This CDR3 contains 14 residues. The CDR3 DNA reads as TGTGCCAGCAGCCAAGATAAACAGCTCTACGAGCAGTACTTC. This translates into CASSQDKQLYEQYF.